The clone carrying this T cell receptor beta chain was seen a few times. The antigen is unknown. Trimming took 1 base from V and 7 from J, leaving 16 bases between them. CDR3 length: 15 residues. The germline CDR1 and CDR2 sequences are MGHRA and YSYEKL. These data originate in a study of cytomegalovirus exposure and HLA in healthy donors. Study information: The approximately 120 million unique TCR beta sequences, from about 179 million T cells, were found by an earlier analysis. Most donors, 80% to 90% of approximately 400 genotyped, fell in the Caucasian-associated ancestry cluster. Overall study results and limits: Common viral pathogens were later found to be apparently linked to several of the most significant clusters. Fewer N-insertions than the roughly 670-donor mean were reportedly shown by an Asian-associated ancestry cluster in a later analysis.

13 Jbeta primers and 60 Vbeta primers were used for the PCR. Sequencing used immunoSEQ multiplex PCR; TCRdb keeps in-frame clones, though not all of them. Of roughly 110,000 clones in the sample, about 70% were seen once. This clonotype was sampled from a female donor in good health and CMV-seronegative. Material: PBMCs. J is TRBJ1-1 and V is TRBV4-1; D is perhaps TRBD1 (5 bases). CDR3: CASSQVHGTINEAFF. CDR3 in DNA: TGCGCCAGCAGCCAAGTTCACGGGACTATTAATGAAGCTTTCTTT.